The entry that follows covers one T cell receptor (beta chain) sequence. The data are from a study of patients and donors after allogeneic stem cell transplantation. TCRdb ran MiXCR on the RT-PCR reads and lists one entry per CDR3 protein. The sample carries 10,000 to 12,000 distinct CDR3 sequences, less than 25% recorded once. The sequence was obtained from a human donor who was either an allogeneic HSCT recipient or a stem cell or donor lymphocyte infusion donor (not recorded which). It is not recorded whose cells these are; they may come from a transplant donor. Sequencing was carried out using blood, either unsorted or a sorted T cell fraction (not recorded which).

The CDR3 DNA reads TGTGCCAGCAGCCCGTCTCCGGCGGGAGGGCCCTATGGCTACACCTTC. It encodes CASSPSPAGGPYGYTF. The chain links TRBV11-2 to TRBJ1-2; the D is unclear. Germline lookup yields CDR1 SGHAT and CDR2 FQNNGV. CDR3 length: 16 amino acids. V gave up 5 bases and J gave up 4 bases, with 20 bases separating them.